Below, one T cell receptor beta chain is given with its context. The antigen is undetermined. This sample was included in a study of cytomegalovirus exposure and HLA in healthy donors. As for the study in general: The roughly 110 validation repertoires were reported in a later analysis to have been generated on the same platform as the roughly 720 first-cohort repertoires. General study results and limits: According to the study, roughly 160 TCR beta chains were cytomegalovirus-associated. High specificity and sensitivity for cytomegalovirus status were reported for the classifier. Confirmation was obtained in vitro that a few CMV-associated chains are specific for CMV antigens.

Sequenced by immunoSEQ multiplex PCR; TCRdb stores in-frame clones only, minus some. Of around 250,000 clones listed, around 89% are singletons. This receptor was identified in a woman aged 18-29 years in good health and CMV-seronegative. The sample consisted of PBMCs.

CDR3 region: CASSGGGYNEQFF. The DNA of the CDR3 is TGTGCCAGTAGCGGGGGGGGTTACAATGAGCAGTTCTTC. J is TRBJ2-1 and V is TRBV19; 8 positions agree with TRBD2. Germline loops: CDR1 LNHDA, CDR2 SQIVND (reference sequence). V was clipped by 6 bases and J by 4 bases; unmatched bases: 2. There are 13 residues in the CDR3.